The 30 T cell receptor beta chains below were found in one sample sequenced in a study of OX40 agonist ivuxolimab in advanced cancers. Assay: immunoSEQ multiplex PCR; the TCRdb copy retains only in-frame clones and omits some. Of around 61,000 clones listed, roughly 90% are singletons. The input for sequencing was CD4+ or CD8+ T cells sorted from blood, taken in a trial of the OX40 agonist ivuxolimab. These receptors were collected from an adult with an advanced solid tumor such as melanoma, head and neck, liver or kidney cancer.

The chain links TRBV7-2 to TRBJ1-2, with a tentative D call TRBD1 (6 bases). The CDR3 runs 16 residues. Germline-derived CDR1 and CDR2 are SGHTA and FQGNSA. V was trimmed by 5 bases and J by 8 bases, leaving 24 bases between them. CDR3 loop: CASSPVGSGTRLGYTF. DNA for the CDR3: TGTGCCAGCAGCCCCGTGGGTTCCGGGACACGACTAGGCTACACCTTC.

This clone was observed a single time. The chain has TRBV12-5 and TRBJ1-4; 8 positions agree with TRBD1. The CDR3 has 15 residues. The V segment lost 7 bases and the J segment 3 bases; nucleotides outside the gene matches: 7. Germline-derived CDR1 and CDR2 are LGHNT and FRNRAP. Here the CDR3 reads CASADDRGPNEKLFF. The DNA for the CDR3 is TGTGCTAGTGCCGACGACAGGGGACCTAATGAAAAACTGTTTTTT.

The chain links TRBV7-9 to TRBJ1-1; D uncertain. With 10 bases removed from V and 2 bases from J, the gap between germline ends came to 8 bases. This CDR3 is built from 11 residues. Germline CDR1 and CDR2: SEHNR and FQNEAQ (reference sequence). In nucleotides, the CDR3 is TGTGCCACTGAACCAAACACTGAAGCTTTCTTT. Protein product: CATEPNTEAFF.

The gene calls are TRBV9 and TRBJ2-1, with TRBD2 as a possible D gene (5 bases). The ends were cut back, 4 bases at V and 0 bases at J, with 5 bases in the middle. The length of the CDR3 is 13 residues. Germline CDR1 and CDR2: SGDLS and YYNGEE. CDR3 nucleotides: TGTGCCAGCAGCACTAGCTCCTACAATGAGCAGTTCTTC. It codes for CASSTSSYNEQFF.

The rearrangement uses TRBV23-1 and TRBJ1-2, with a tentative D call TRBD1 (6 bases). TRBV23-1 is given ORF status, its function remaining uncertain. Trimming cost V 2 bases and J 6 bases, with 22 bases left between them. The length of the CDR3 is 17 residues. The CDR3 DNA is TGCGCCAGCAGTCAAGTGGGAACAGGGAGAAGTAGGGATGGCTACACCTTC. Its translation: CASSQVGTGRSRDGYTF.

This clone was detected a few times. J is TRBJ1-1 and V is TRBV5-1, with 10 bases identical to TRBD1. With 4 bases clipped from V and 11 bases from J, the junction kept 8 bases outside the gene matches. The CDR3 has 13 amino acids. Germline CDR1 is SGHRS and CDR2 is YFSETQ. This CDR3 reads CASSLTGGEEAFF. CDR3 DNA: TGCGCCAGCAGCCTGACAGGGGGCGAAGAGGCTTTCTTT.

The V and J genes are TRBV7-3 and TRBJ2-1; D unclear. Germline CDR1 reads SGHTA; CDR2 reads FQGTGA. The CDR3 sequence is 16 residues long. V was shortened by 2 bases and J by 4 bases, with 15 bases between the two germline ends. Here the CDR3 reads CASSLGWRTPYNEQFF. The DNA of the CDR3 is TGTGCCAGCAGCTTAGGGTGGCGTACCCCTTACAATGAGCAGTTCTTC.

The chain joins TRBV6-1 to TRBJ2-7; 15 bases are a match to TRBD2. J was trimmed by 4 bases and V by 1 base; bases with no gene match: 5. The CDR3 length is 17 residues. The germline V gene encodes CDR1 MNHNS and CDR2 SASEGT. CDR3 in amino acids: CASSEGPGLAGGYEQYF. CDR3 DNA sequence: TGTGCCAGCAGTGAAGGTCCGGGACTAGCGGGGGGTTACGAGCAGTACTTC.

This chain uses TRBV15 with TRBJ2-3, with a tentative D call TRBD2 (5 bases). V was clipped by 3 bases and J by 6 bases, with 13 bases between them. CDR1 is LNHNV and CDR2 is YYDKDF in the germline V gene (reference sequence). The CDR3 has 14 residues. The CDR3 region is CATSSGFQRDTQYF. The CDR3 DNA reads as TGTGCCACCAGCAGCGGGTTTCAGCGGGATACGCAGTATTTT.

This chain connects TRBV2 to TRBJ1-4; D gene unclear. V dropped 1 base and J dropped 0 bases, with 9 bases sitting between them. This CDR3 region has 16 residues. Germline V lookup: CDR1 SNHLY, CDR2 FYNNEI. The CDR3 region is CASSEGSEATNEKLFF. Here the CDR3 DNA reads TGTGCCAGCAGTGAAGGTTCTGAAGCAACTAATGAAAAACTGTTTTTT.

The chain links TRBV13 to TRBJ1-1; unclear D gene. Germline V lookup: CDR1 PRHDT, CDR2 FYEKMQ (reference sequence). The ends were cut back, 3 bases at V and 0 bases at J, with 2 bases in the middle. The CDR3 spans 12 residues. CDR3 protein: CASSFLNTEAFF. As DNA, the CDR3 is TGTGCCAGCAGCTTTTTGAACACTGAAGCTTTCTTT.

The chain has TRBV10-3 and TRBJ1-1, with D perhaps matching TRBD1 (5 bases). The CDR3 covers 12 residues. The germline gives CDR1 ENHRY, CDR2 SYGVKD. V lost 6 bases and J lost 4, with 9 bases in between. The DNA for the CDR3 is TGTGCCATCAGGGGGCCGGGCACTGAAGCTTTCTTT. Translated, it gives CAIRGPGTEAFF.

This sequence joins TRBV7-9 and TRBJ2-5; a possible D gene is TRBD2 (7 bases). Deletions cut 1 base from V and 4 bases from J, with 19 bases between. This CDR3 is 17 amino acids long. Germline V gene sequence: CDR1 SEHNR, CDR2 FQNEAQ (reference sequence). In nucleotides, the CDR3 is TGTGCCAGCAGCTTAGACAGGGAGGGTTTGTCGGGAGAGACCCAGTACTTC. Amino acid sequence: CASSLDREGLSGETQYF.

The chain uses TRBV4-1 and TRBJ1-3; no firm D call. The CDR3 has 14 residues. With 4 bases removed from V and 8 bases from J, the gap between germline ends came to 15 bases. Germline lookup yields CDR1 MGHRA and CDR2 YSYEKL. DNA of the CDR3: TGCGCCAGCAGCCTCCAAGGGATCGAACACACCATATATTTT. As protein: CASSLQGIEHTIYF.

The chain joins TRBV10-3 to TRBJ1-3; tentatively, D is TRBD1 (6 bases). Per germline, CDR1 ENHRY and CDR2 SYGVKD. Trimming removed 4 bases from V and 2 bases from J, with 12 bases in between. The CDR3 has 15 amino acids. The CDR3 region is CAISVSPGAGNTIYF. The CDR3 nucleotides are TGTGCCATCAGTGTTTCCCCAGGGGCTGGAAACACCATATATTTT.

The chain uses TRBV6-5 and TRBJ1-5, with D possibly TRBD1 on 6 matching bases. This CDR3 comprises 14 residues. Per germline, CDR1 MNHEY and CDR2 SVGAGI. V was cut by 1 base and J by 3 bases, with 7 bases left in between. The CDR3 DNA is TGTGCCAGCAGTTACTTGGGACACAATCAGCCCCAGCATTTT. This encodes CASSYLGHNQPQHF.

J is TRBJ1-6 and V is TRBV28, with TRBD1 as a possible D gene (5 bases). Germline values: CDR1 MDHEN, CDR2 SYDVKM. The CDR3 sequence is 17 residues long. Trimming removed 5 bases at V and 9 bases at J, with 23 bases between. The CDR3 here is CASSLYTFRDLGSPLHF. The DNA for the CDR3 is TGTGCCAGCAGTCTATACACTTTCCGGGACTTGGGTTCACCCCTCCACTTT.

The chain employs TRBV30 and TRBJ1-1; D perhaps matches TRBD1 (5 bases). With 7 bases removed from V and 3 bases from J, the gap between germline ends came to 6 bases. The CDR3 consists of 10 residues. Germline V gene sequence: CDR1 GTSNPN, CDR2 SVGIG (reference sequence). CDR3 protein: CASGDTEAFF. CDR3 DNA: TGTGCCTCGGGGGACACTGAAGCTTTCTTT.

The chain employs TRBV10-2 and TRBJ1-2, with 9 bases matching TRBD1. CDR3 length: 18 amino acids. Germline-derived CDR1 and CDR2 are WSHSY and SAAADI. Trimming cost V 1 base and J 0 bases; bases outside gene matches: 9. CDR3 amino acids: CASSEWTGEGIPNYGYTF. In nucleotides, the CDR3 is TGCGCCAGCAGTGAGTGGACAGGGGAGGGGATCCCTAACTATGGCTACACCTTC.

This rearrangement joins TRBV13 to TRBJ1-1; D perhaps matches TRBD1 (5 bases). V lost 3 bases and J lost 2, with 13 bases in between. Germline V gene data show CDR1 as PRHDT and CDR2 as FYEKMQ (reference sequence). This CDR3 has 15 amino acids. The CDR3 loop is CASSLAGHQNTEAFF. For the CDR3, the DNA is TGTGCCAGCAGCTTGGCAGGACACCAAAACACTGAAGCTTTCTTT.

The chain employs TRBV30 and TRBJ2-1, with TRBD2 matching 8 bases. This CDR3 contains 13 residues. Germline CDR1 and CDR2: GTSNPN and SVGIG (reference sequence). Germline trimming cut 4 bases from V and 16 bases from J; bases unmatched to any gene: 15. The CDR3 loop is CAWTPPGGEVYFF. Here the CDR3 DNA reads TGTGCCTGGACCCCGCCCGGGGGGGAGGTGTACTTCTTC.

V and J are TRBV4-3 and TRBJ2-3; 7 bases line up with TRBD1. CDR3 length equals 15 residues. Trimming took 0 bases from V and 6 from J; bases not matched to a gene: 6. Looked up from germline, CDR1 is LGHNA and CDR2 is YSLEER. CDR3 sequence reads: CASSQEVTGYDTQYF. The CDR3 region has the DNA TGCGCCAGCAGCCAAGAAGTGACAGGGTACGATACGCAGTATTTT.

The rearrangement uses TRBV2 and TRBJ2-1; TRBD2 agrees at 13 bases. The trim removed 8 bases at V and 0 bases at J, leaving 4 bases unmatched. Germline V gene data show CDR1 as SNHLY and CDR2 as FYNNEI. This CDR3 has 16 amino acids. DNA of the CDR3: TGTGCCAGCGGGGGACTAGCGGGGACCTCCTACAATGAGCAGTTCTTC. This gives the protein CASGGLAGTSYNEQFF.

The chain combines TRBV15 with TRBJ2-7; tentatively, D is TRBD2 (5 bases). This CDR3 has 13 residues. V lost 4 bases and J 4 bases, leaving 11 bases between the germline ends. Germline CDR1 LNHNV, CDR2 YYDKDF (reference sequence). CDR3 DNA sequence: TGTGCCACCAGCACAGGTGAGGGTTACGAGCAGTACTTC. Protein sequence: CATSTGEGYEQYF.

V is TRBV4-1 and J is TRBJ2-3; D is undetermined. The CDR3 consists of 13 residues. Trimming removed 1 base at V and 4 bases at J, with 6 bases between. The germline V gene encodes CDR1 MGHRA and CDR2 YSYEKL. The DNA of the CDR3 is TGCGCCAGCAGCCAAGCTGGCGCAGATACGCAGTATTTT. Translating gives CASSQAGADTQYF.

This chain uses TRBV14 with TRBJ2-7; D is unclear. The V gene's germline CDR1 is SGHDN and CDR2 FVKESK. This CDR3 comprises 13 residues. Trimming cost V 0 bases and J 8 bases, with 11 bases left between them. The DNA of the CDR3 is TGTGCCAGCAGCCAAGAGAGCAGCGACCAGCAGTACGTC. Amino acids: CASSQESSDQQYV.

This clone has just a few counts. The chain has TRBV2 and TRBJ1-2, with D maybe TRBD1 (5 bases). The V end lost 3 bases, the J end lost 0 bases, and 11 bases lay between the germline ends. CDR1 is SNHLY, CDR2 FYNNEI, per germline. There are 15 residues in the CDR3. The CDR3 sequence: CASSDFEGPNYGYTF. The CDR3 coding sequence is TGTGCCAGCAGTGATTTTGAGGGACCTAACTATGGCTACACCTTC.

This sequence joins TRBV28 and TRBJ2-5; TRBD2 matches at 8 bases. Germline CDR1 reads MDHEN; CDR2 reads SYDVKM. This CDR3 region has 15 residues. Trimming at V came to 5 bases and at J to 5 bases, leaving 10 bases not matched to a gene. As DNA, the CDR3 is TGTGCCAGCAGTCTGGGACTAGGGACGGATGAGACCCAGTACTTC. This codes for CASSLGLGTDETQYF.

CDR3 in amino acids: CASSPVHRASYGYTF. CDR3 coding DNA: TGTGCCAGCTCACCAGTCCACAGGGCTTCCTATGGCTACACCTTC. The chain joins TRBV18 to TRBJ1-2; the D gene is possibly TRBD1 (6 bases). Trimming removed 2 bases from V and 4 bases from J, with 14 bases in between. This CDR3 contains 15 residues. Per the germline V gene, CDR1 is KGHSH and CDR2 is LQKENI.

The chain is built from TRBV2 and TRBJ1-4; the D gene is possibly TRBD1 (6 bases). V shed 2 bases and J shed 8 bases, with 12 bases lying between them. This CDR3 contains 14 residues. The V gene's germline CDR1 is SNHLY and CDR2 FYNNEI. In DNA form, the CDR3 reads TGTGCCAGCAGTGAACAGGGGCCAAGAGAAAAACTGTTTTTT. This codes for CASSEQGPREKLFF.